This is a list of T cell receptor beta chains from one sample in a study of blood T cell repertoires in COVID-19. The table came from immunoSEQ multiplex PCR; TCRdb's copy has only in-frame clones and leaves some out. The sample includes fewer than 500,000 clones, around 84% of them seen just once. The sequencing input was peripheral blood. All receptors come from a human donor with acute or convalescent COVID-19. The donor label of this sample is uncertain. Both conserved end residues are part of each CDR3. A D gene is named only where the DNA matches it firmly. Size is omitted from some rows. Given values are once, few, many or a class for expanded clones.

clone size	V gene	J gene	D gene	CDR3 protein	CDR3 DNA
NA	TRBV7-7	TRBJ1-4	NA	CASSPGTGSNEKLFF	TGTGCCAGCAGCCCCGGAACCGGGAGTAATGAAAAACTGTTTTTT
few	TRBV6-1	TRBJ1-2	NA	CASTEVSIGGYGYTF	TGTGCCAGCACTGAAGTCTCGATCGGAGGCTATGGCTACACCTTC
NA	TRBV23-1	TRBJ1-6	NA	CASSQSGWAPSPLHF	TGCGCCAGCAGTCAATCCGGCTGGGCCCCTTCACCCCTCCACTTT
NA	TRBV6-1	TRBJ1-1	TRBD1	CASSEQGGWTEAFF	TGTGCCAGCAGTGAACAAGGGGGCTGGACTGAAGCTTTCTTT
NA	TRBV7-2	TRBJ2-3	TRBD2	CASSLSLLAGIDTQYF	TGTGCCAGCAGCTTATCTCTACTAGCGGGGATAGATACGCAGTATTTT
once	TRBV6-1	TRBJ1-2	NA	CASSEGQTYGYTF	TGTGCCAGCAGTGAAGGGCAGACTTATGGCTACACCTTC
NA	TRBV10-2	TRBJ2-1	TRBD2	CASTPSSGRYNEQFF	TGCGCCAGCACCCCGTCTAGCGGGAGATACAATGAGCAGTTCTTC
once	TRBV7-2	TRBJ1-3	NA	CASSPHPSSGNTIYF	TGTGCCAGCAGCCCTCACCCGAGCTCTGGAAACACCATATATTTT
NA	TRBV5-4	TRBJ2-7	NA	CASSLMGASYEQYF	TGTGCCAGCAGCTTAATGGGGGCTAGTTACGAGCAGTACTTC
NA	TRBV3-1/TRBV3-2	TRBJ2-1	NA	CASSQWRAENEQFF	TGTGCCAGCAGCCAGTGGAGGGCCGAAAATGAGCAGTTCTTC
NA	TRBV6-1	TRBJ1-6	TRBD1	CASSDRQGFNSPLHF	TGTGCCAGCAGTGACAGACAGGGTTTCAATTCACCCCTCCACTTT
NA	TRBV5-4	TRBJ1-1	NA	CASSLGVWNTEAFF	TGTGCCAGCAGCTTGGGAGTTTGGAACACTGAAGCTTTCTTT
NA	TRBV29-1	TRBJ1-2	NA	CSVDKMGYGYTF	TGCAGCGTGGACAAGATGGGCTATGGCTACACCTTC
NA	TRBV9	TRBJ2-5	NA	CASSVGGGGLGETQYF	TGTGCCAGCAGCGTAGGAGGAGGCGGACTCGGGGAGACCCAGTACTTC
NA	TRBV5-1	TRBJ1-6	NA	CASSLEGRTYNSPLHF	TGCGCCAGCAGCTTGGAAGGGAGGACCTATAATTCACCCCTCCACTTT
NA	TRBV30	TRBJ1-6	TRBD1	CAWIDRVGSPLHF	TGTGCCTGGATCGACAGGGTGGGCTCACCCCTCCACTTT
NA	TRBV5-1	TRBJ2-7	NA	CASSSTGVSGEQYF	TGCGCCAGCAGCTCGACAGGAGTTTCGGGGGAGCAGTACTTC
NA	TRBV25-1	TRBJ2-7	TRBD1	CASSELRRQGRNEQYF	TGTGCCAGCAGTGAACTCAGAAGACAGGGGCGGAACGAGCAGTACTTC
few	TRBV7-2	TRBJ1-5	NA	CASSRGAGNQPQHF	TGTGCCAGCAGCCGGGGGGCGGGGAATCAGCCCCAGCATTTT
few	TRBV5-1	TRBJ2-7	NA	CASSLSSGPYEQYF	TGCGCCAGCAGCTTGAGTAGCGGTCCCTACGAGCAGTACTTC
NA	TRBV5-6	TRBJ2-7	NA	CASSLLQGRNQQYF	TGTGCCAGCAGCTTGTTACAGGGGAGGAACCAGCAGTACTTC
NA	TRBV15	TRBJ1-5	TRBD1	CATSRATGTGKNQPQHF	TGTGCCACCAGCAGGGCTACCGGGACAGGGAAAAATCAGCCCCAGCATTTT
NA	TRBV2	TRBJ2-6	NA	CALDSANVLTF	TGTGCCCTTGACAGTGCCAACGTCCTGACTTTC
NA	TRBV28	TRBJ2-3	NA	CASSPAGHRNTDTQYF	TGTGCCAGCAGTCCCGCCGGACATCGTAACACAGATACGCAGTATTTT
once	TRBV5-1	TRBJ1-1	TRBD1	CASSYAGTGVTEAFF	TGCGCCAGCAGCTATGCCGGGACAGGGGTCACTGAAGCTTTCTTT
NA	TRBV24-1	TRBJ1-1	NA	CATKAGANTEAFF	TGTGCCACCAAGGCAGGGGCGAACACTGAAGCTTTCTTT
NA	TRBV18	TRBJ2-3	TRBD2	CASSPTSGRIADTQYF	TGTGCCAGCTCACCTACTAGCGGGAGGATCGCAGATACGCAGTATTTT
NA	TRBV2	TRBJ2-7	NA	CASSSQGYEQYF	TGTGCCAGCAGTAGTCAGGGTTACGAGCAGTACTTC
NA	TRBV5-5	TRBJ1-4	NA	CASSLNGGGNEKLFF	TGTGCCAGCAGCTTGAATGGAGGAGGTAATGAAAAACTGTTTTTT
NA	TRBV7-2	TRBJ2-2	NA	CASSLGRVTGELFF	TGTGCCAGCAGCTTAGGACGGGTCACCGGGGAGCTGTTTTTT